The 23 T cell receptor beta chains listed next were all sequenced from one sample in a study of T cells after yellow fever vaccination. TCRdb ran MiXCR on the 5' RACE reads and lists one entry per CDR3 protein. The sample comprises a few hundred thousand distinct CDR3 sequences, about 3.5% of which are singletons, and about 25% rests with the top ten. The sample consisted of PBMCs, taken on the day of the yellow fever booster vaccination. These receptors were collected from a man in his late teens or twenties who received the YFV17D yellow fever vaccine.

This clonotype has at least ten counts. The chain combines TRBV12-3 or TRBV12-4 with TRBJ2-5; D possibly corresponds to TRBD1 (6 bases). Deletions cut 6 bases from V and 0 bases from J, with 11 bases between. The CDR3 loop spans 14 amino acids. In nucleotides, the CDR3 is TGTGCCAGCAGGCAAGACAGGTACCAAGAGACCCAGTACTTC. Protein sequence: CASRQDRYQETQYF.

This clonotype was picked up a small number of times. This chain connects TRBV30 to TRBJ2-7, with D perhaps TRBD2 (6 bases). The CDR3 contains 13 residues. V dropped 3 bases and J dropped 5 bases, with 14 bases sitting between them. The germline V gene encodes CDR1 GTSNPN and CDR2 SVGIG (reference sequence). The CDR3 loop is CAWSLLASHEQYF. The CDR3, as DNA: TGTGCCTGGAGCCTACTAGCAAGTCACGAGCAGTACTTC.

This clonotype was seen at least ten times. The genes are TRBV9 and TRBJ2-3, with D unresolved. Trimming shortened V by 4 bases and J by 3 bases, and 12 bases separated the two germline ends. Germline V gene sequence: CDR1 SGDLS, CDR2 YYNGEE. This CDR3 is 14 amino acids long. CDR3 sequence: CASSLDSPTDTQYF. Here the CDR3 DNA reads TGTGCCAGCAGCCTAGACTCCCCAACAGATACGCAGTATTTT.

The sample holds many counts of this clonotype. The V call is TRBV5-6, the J call TRBJ2-7, with a weak D call TRBD2 (6 bases). V lost 7 bases and J 1 base, leaving 15 bases between the germline ends. The CDR3 has 14 residues. The germline gives CDR1 SGHDT, CDR2 YYEEEE. CDR3 nucleotides: TGTGCCAGCCGGTGGCAGGACTATTCCTACGAGCAGTACGTC. Amino acid sequence: CASRWQDYSYEQYV.

This clonotype was seen more than once but under ten times. This chain links TRBV5-1 with TRBJ2-6, with 10 bases fitting TRBD1. Germline V gives CDR1 SGHRS, CDR2 YFSETQ. The CDR3 extends over 19 amino acids. V shed 4 bases and J 1 base; nucleotides not matched to a gene: 11. The DNA for the CDR3 is TGCGCCAGCAGCAGAAAAGAGGGACAGGGGATTTCTGGGGCCAACGTCCTGACTTTC. It specifies CASSRKEGQGISGANVLTF.

Many counts were recorded for this clonotype. CDR3 sequence reads: CASSLSGQVRNEKLFF. The CDR3 bases are TGTGCCAGCAGCTTATCCGGGCAGGTTCGAAATGAAAAACTGTTTTTT. This rearrangement joins TRBV7-2 to TRBJ1-4; unclear D gene. The CDR3 is 16 residues long. The V gene's germline CDR1 is SGHTA and CDR2 FQGNSA. Trimming took off 2 bases at V and 5 bases at J, with 15 bases between the two ends.

This clonotype was detected only a few times. This CDR3 is CASSFTTGTVRNTEAFF. The DNA of the CDR3 is TGTGCCAGCAGTTTTACTACAGGGACAGTCCGGAACACTGAAGCTTTCTTT. The chain is built from TRBV7-2 and TRBJ1-1; 7 bases match TRBD1. Germline values: CDR1 SGHTA, CDR2 FQGNSA. This CDR3 spans 17 amino acids. V lost 6 bases, J lost 1 base, and 14 bases stayed unmatched. Drawing the rest from reference TRBV7-2 and TRBJ1-1, the complete variable domain is GAGVSQSPSNKVTEKGKDVELRCDPISGHTALYWYRQSLGQGLEFLIYFQGNSAPDKSGLPSDRFSAERTGGSVSTLTIQRTQQEDSAVYLCASSFTTGTVRNTEAFFGQGTRLTVV.

A remark on this clonotype: A much larger clone is a single base away; this may be a read error. V usage is TRBV10-3 and J usage is TRBJ2-7; TRBD2 matches at 12 bases. Germline CDR1 is ENHRY and CDR2 is SYGVKD. This CDR3 has 16 residues. Trimming took 6 bases from V and 6 from J; bases not matched to a gene: 12. Here the CDR3 reads CAISLSGTSGWGEQYV. CDR3 nucleotide sequence: TGTGCCATCAGCCTTTCCGGGACTAGCGGGTGGGGCGAGCAGTACGTC.

The sample holds many counts of this clonotype. The chain joins TRBV7-2 to TRBJ2-7; D might be TRBD2 (6 bases). CDR1 is SGHTA, CDR2 FQGNSA, per germline. V dropped 5 bases and J dropped 6 bases, with 17 bases sitting between them. The CDR3 spans 14 residues. The chain's CDR3 is CASSPNRGLGEQYV. The CDR3 nucleotides are TGTGCCAGCAGCCCTAATCGGGGGTTGGGCGAGCAGTACGTC.

V gene TRBV9 combines with J gene TRBJ2-1; 12 bases are a match to TRBD1. This CDR3 contains 16 residues. Losses at the gene ends were 3 bases for V and 8 bases for J; bases not matched to a gene: 9. Germline V gene sequence: CDR1 SGDLS, CDR2 YYNGEE. The CDR3 here is CASSEGLGQGAYEQFF. The CDR3 bases are TGTGCCAGCAGCGAGGGTTTGGGACAGGGGGCCTATGAGCAGTTCTTC.

This clonotype appeared a few times. The chain is built from TRBV10-3 and TRBJ1-5, with 9 positions matching TRBD1. V lost 3 bases, J lost 4 bases, and 4 bases stayed unmatched. The germline V gene encodes CDR1 ENHRY and CDR2 SYGVKD. The CDR3 runs 15 residues. For the CDR3, the DNA is TGTGCCATCAGTGACAAAGGGACAGGGAATCAGCCCCAGCATTTT. Translation gives CAISDKGTGNQPQHF.

This clonotype was seen only a few times. The rearrangement joins TRBV5-5 to TRBJ1-1; D not certain. Germline V CDR1 and CDR2: SGHKS, YYEKEE (reference sequence). This CDR3 has 13 amino acids. V gave up 7 bases and J gave up 10 bases, with 20 bases separating them. The DNA for the CDR3 is TGTGCCAGCCGCAGACCGGGCCACGGAGGAGCTTTCTTT. Its translation: CASRRPGHGGAFF.

There are a few counts of this clonotype. This chain joins TRBV7-2 and TRBJ2-3, with 10 bases identical to TRBD2. The V and J ends lost 2 bases and 4 bases, in that order; junction bases with no gene match: 12. Germline V gives CDR1 SGHTA, CDR2 FQGNSA. This CDR3 spans 18 amino acids. CDR3 sequence (DNA): TGTGCCAGCAGCTTATGGGCTAGCGGGGGACCTCTCGCAGATACGCAGTATTTT. This encodes CASSLWASGGPLADTQYF.

This clonotype was seen only a few times. The rearrangement links TRBV5-1 to TRBJ2-1; 7 bases are a match to TRBD2. Unmatched junction bases numbered 2, after V lost 3 bases and J lost 2 bases. This CDR3 is built from 14 residues. The V gene's germline CDR1 is SGHRS and CDR2 YFSETQ. CDR3 bases: TGCGCCAGCAGCTCCACTAGCGCCTACAATGAGCAGTTCTTC. Its translation: CASSSTSAYNEQFF.

This clonotype has at least ten counts. V is TRBV12-3 or TRBV12-4 and J is TRBJ2-5; D remains unclear. There are 13 residues in the CDR3. V lost 2 bases and J lost 0, with 4 bases in between. CDR3 sequence reads: CASSLKNQETQYF. In DNA form, the CDR3 reads TGTGCCAGCAGTTTAAAGAACCAAGAGACCCAGTACTTC.

This clonotype came up many times. The chain uses TRBV20-1 and TRBJ2-1; D may be TRBD1 (6 bases). The CDR3 consists of 15 residues. The germline gives CDR1 DFQATT, CDR2 SNEGSKA (reference sequence). V lost 0 bases to trimming and J lost 7 bases, with 16 bases between them. The CDR3 DNA is TGCAGTGCTAGAGATCCTTCAGGGGCGGATAATGAGCAGTTCTTC. Protein product: CSARDPSGADNEQFF.

The table lists this clonotype with many counts. V is TRBV4-1 and J is TRBJ2-1, with D maybe TRBD2 (6 bases). Trimming took 10 bases from V and 4 from J, leaving 11 bases between them. Per the germline V gene, CDR1 is MGHRA and CDR2 is YSYEKL. The CDR3 has 12 amino acids. The CDR3 DNA reads TGCGCCACCGGGGGTCCGTACAATGAGCAGTTCTTC. This sequence encodes CATGGPYNEQFF.

This clonotype has just a few counts. This rearrangement joins TRBV15 to TRBJ2-3; no firm D call. Looked up from germline, CDR1 is LNHNV and CDR2 is YYDKDF (reference sequence). Trimming removed 1 base from V and 4 bases from J, with 12 bases in between. The CDR3 runs 15 residues. In DNA, the CDR3 is TGTGCCACCAGCAGAGTGGCAGGAGCCCCAGATACGCAGTATTTT. Its protein product is CATSRVAGAPDTQYF.

At least ten counts were recorded for this clonotype. The J gene is TRBJ2-1, the V gene TRBV24-1, with 12 bases identical to TRBD2. The length of the CDR3 is 17 residues. Germline lookup yields CDR1 KGHDR and CDR2 SFDVKD. V shed 5 bases and J 6 bases; nucleotides not matched to a gene: 10. The CDR3 sequence: CATSAVLAGGPLNEQFF. CDR3 in DNA: TGTGCCACCAGTGCCGTACTAGCGGGGGGTCCCCTCAATGAGCAGTTCTTC.

Only a few counts were recorded for this clonotype. V gene TRBV12-3 or TRBV12-4 combines with J gene TRBJ1-5; weak D call: TRBD1 (6 bases). Trimming stripped 6 bases from V and 6 bases from J, with 24 bases between. The CDR3 loop spans 17 amino acids. The chain's CDR3 is CASSSIVGTISGQPQHF. The CDR3, as DNA: TGTGCCAGCAGCTCAATCGTCGGGACAATTAGTGGTCAGCCCCAGCATTTT.

A few counts support this clonotype. The rearrangement uses TRBV20-1 and TRBJ1-5; the D is unclear. V dropped 3 bases and J dropped 9 bases, with 15 bases sitting between them. This CDR3 is 13 amino acids long. Germline lookup yields CDR1 DFQATT and CDR2 SNEGSKA (reference sequence). CDR3 sequence reads: CSARGIEIGPQHF. The CDR3 DNA reads TGCAGTGCTAGGGGGATCGAAATAGGGCCCCAGCATTTT.

This clonotype came up many times. The rearrangement joins TRBV14 to TRBJ1-4, with D hard to call. Germline CDR1 reads SGHDN; CDR2 reads FVKESK. Deletions cut 0 bases from V and 4 bases from J, with 15 bases between. The CDR3 covers 17 residues. This CDR3 reads CASSQDRRPPLNEKLFF. Here the CDR3 DNA reads TGTGCCAGCAGCCAAGATCGCAGACCCCCTCTTAATGAAAAACTGTTTTTT.

This clonotype has just a few counts. V is TRBV19 and J is TRBJ2-3, with D hard to call. Germline values: CDR1 LNHDA, CDR2 SQIVND (reference sequence). V was trimmed by 5 bases and J by 2 bases, leaving 5 bases between them. The CDR3 is made up of 12 amino acids. This CDR3 is CASSGDTDTQYF. In DNA form, the CDR3 reads TGTGCCAGTAGTGGTGACACAGATACGCAGTATTTT.